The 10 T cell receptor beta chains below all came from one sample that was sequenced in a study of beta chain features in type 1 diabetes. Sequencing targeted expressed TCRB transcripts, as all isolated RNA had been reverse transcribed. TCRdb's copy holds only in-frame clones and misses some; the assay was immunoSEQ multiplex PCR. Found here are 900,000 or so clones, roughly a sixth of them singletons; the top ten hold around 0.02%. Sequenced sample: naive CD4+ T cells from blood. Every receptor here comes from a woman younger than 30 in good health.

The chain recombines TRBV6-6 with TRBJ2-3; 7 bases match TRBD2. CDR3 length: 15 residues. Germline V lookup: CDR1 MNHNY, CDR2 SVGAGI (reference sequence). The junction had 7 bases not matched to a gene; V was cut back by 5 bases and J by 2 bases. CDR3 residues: CASSGGVEFTDTQYF. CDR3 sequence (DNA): TGTGCCAGCAGTGGGGGGGTGGAATTCACAGATACGCAGTATTTT.

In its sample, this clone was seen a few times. CDR3 coding DNA: TGTGCCAGCGGTCCGGGACAGATCCAAGAGACCCAGTACTTC. Protein: CASGPGQIQETQYF. The chain uses TRBV2 and TRBJ2-5; 7 positions agree with TRBD1. Germline V lookup: CDR1 SNHLY, CDR2 FYNNEI. With 8 bases clipped from V and 1 base from J, the junction kept 7 bases outside the gene matches. The CDR3 loop spans 14 amino acids.

CDR3 amino acids: CASSTMTASSYNEQFF. CDR3 in DNA: TGTGCCAGTAGTACTATGACCGCCAGCTCCTACAATGAGCAGTTCTTC. The chain uses TRBV19 and TRBJ2-1; no clear D. The germline CDR1 and CDR2 sequences are LNHDA and SQIVND (reference sequence). The V end was cut by 4 bases, the J end by 0 bases, with 13 bases between. The CDR3 spans 16 residues.

The CDR3 sequence: CASSPHKQTGQRLQETQYF. The CDR3 region has the DNA TGTGCCAGCAGTCCTCATAAACAGACAGGCCAACGCCTCCAAGAGACCCAGTACTTC. The J gene is TRBJ2-5, the V gene TRBV27; D possibly corresponds to TRBD1 (6 bases). Looked up from germline, CDR1 is MNHEY and CDR2 is SMNVEV (reference sequence). The CDR3 extends over 19 amino acids. With 5 bases removed from V and 1 base from J, the gap between germline ends came to 26 bases.

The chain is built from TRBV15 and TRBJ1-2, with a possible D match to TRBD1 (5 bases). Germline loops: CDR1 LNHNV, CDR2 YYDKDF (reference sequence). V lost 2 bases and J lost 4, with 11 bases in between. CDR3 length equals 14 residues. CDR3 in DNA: TGTGCCACCAGCAGACCGGGACCAGGCTATGGCTACACCTTC. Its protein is CATSRPGPGYGYTF.

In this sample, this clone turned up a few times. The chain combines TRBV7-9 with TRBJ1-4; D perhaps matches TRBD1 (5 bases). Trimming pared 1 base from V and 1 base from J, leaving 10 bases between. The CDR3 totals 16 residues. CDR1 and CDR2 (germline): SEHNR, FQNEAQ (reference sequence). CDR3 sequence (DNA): TGTGCCAGCAGCTTAGAAGCAGGGATAACTAATGAAAAACTGTTTTTT. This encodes CASSLEAGITNEKLFF.

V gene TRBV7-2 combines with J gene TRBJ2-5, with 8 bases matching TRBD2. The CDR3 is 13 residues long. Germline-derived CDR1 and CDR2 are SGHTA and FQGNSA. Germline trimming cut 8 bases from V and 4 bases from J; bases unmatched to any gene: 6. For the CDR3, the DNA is TGTGCCAGCGGTAGCGGGATCTTAGAGACCCAGTACTTC. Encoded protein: CASGSGILETQYF.

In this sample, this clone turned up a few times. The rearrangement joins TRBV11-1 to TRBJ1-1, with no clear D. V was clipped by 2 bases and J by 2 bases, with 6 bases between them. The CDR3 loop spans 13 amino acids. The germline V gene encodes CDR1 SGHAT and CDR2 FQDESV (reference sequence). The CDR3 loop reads CASSLSPNTEAFF. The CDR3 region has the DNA TGTGCCAGCAGCTTATCCCCCAACACTGAAGCTTTCTTT.

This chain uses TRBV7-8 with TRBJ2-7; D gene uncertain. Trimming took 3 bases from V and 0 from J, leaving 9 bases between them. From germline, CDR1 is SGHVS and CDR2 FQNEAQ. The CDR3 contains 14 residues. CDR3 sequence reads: CASSLKTSSYEQYF. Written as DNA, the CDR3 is TGTGCCAGCAGCTTGAAGACCAGCTCCTACGAGCAGTACTTC.

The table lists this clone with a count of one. The CDR3 region is CATSGQLNTEAFF. CDR3 coding DNA: TGTGCCACCTCGGGACAGCTAAACACTGAAGCTTTCTTT. The chain has TRBV15 and TRBJ1-1; 7 bases agree with TRBD1. J gave up 2 bases and V 8 bases, and 5 bases lay outside the gene matches. Germline loops: CDR1 LNHNV, CDR2 YYDKDF (reference sequence). The CDR3 consists of 13 residues.